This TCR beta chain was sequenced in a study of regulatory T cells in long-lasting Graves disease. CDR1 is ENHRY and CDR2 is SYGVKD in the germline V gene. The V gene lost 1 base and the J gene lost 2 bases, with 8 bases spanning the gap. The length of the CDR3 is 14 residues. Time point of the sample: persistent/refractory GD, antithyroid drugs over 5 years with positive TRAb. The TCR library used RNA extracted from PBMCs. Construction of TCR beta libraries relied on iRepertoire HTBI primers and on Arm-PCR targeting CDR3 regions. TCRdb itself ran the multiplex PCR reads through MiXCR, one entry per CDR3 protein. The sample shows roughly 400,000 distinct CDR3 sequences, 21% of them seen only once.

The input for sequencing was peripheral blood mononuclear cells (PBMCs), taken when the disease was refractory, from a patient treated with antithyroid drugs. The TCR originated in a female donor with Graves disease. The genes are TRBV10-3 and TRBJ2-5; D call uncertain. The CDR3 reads CAISEWASQETQYF. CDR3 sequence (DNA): TGTGCCATCAGTGAGTGGGCCAGTCAAGAGACCCAGTACTTC.